These 6 T cell receptor beta chains originate from one sample sequenced in a study of cytomegalovirus exposure and HLA in healthy donors. PCR used 60 Vbeta primers and 13 Jbeta primers. Method: immunoSEQ multiplex PCR; TCRdb's copy keeps in-frame clones and lacks some. There are 90,000 or so clones in the sample; approximately 64% occur only once, and 5.5% to 6% lies in the top ten. Sequenced sample: PBMCs. These receptors were obtained from a boy aged 10-17 years in good health and CMV-seropositive.

This clone was found a few times. This chain connects TRBV29-1 to TRBJ1-5; D is unresolved. Trimming left V 6 bases short and J 0 bases short, with 12 bases between. Germline V gives CDR1 SQVTM, CDR2 ANQGSEA. The CDR3 covers 14 residues. In nucleotides, the CDR3 is TGCAGCGTATGGGAGGGTGGTAGCAATCAGCCCCAGCATTTT. This encodes CSVWEGGSNQPQHF. Looking up the rest from reference TRBV29-1 and TRBJ1-5 gives the full variable domain: SAVISQKPSRDICQRGTSLTIQCQVDSQVTMMFWYRQQPGQSLTLIATANQGSEATYESGFVIDKFPISRPNLTFSTLTVSNMSPEDSSIYLCSVWEGGSNQPQHFGDGTRLSIL.

The rearrangement joins TRBV18 to TRBJ1-1; possibly TRBD1 for D (5 bases). Trimming left V 2 bases short and J 8 bases short, with 15 bases between. There are 14 residues in the CDR3. Per germline, CDR1 KGHSH and CDR2 LQKENI. CDR3 residues: CASSPLGGAREAFF. CDR3 coding DNA: TGTGCCAGCTCACCATTGGGCGGGGCTCGGGAAGCTTTCTTT.

This clone was seen a few times. The rearrangement joins TRBV10-2 to TRBJ2-7, with 11 bases fitting TRBD1. V was pared by 3 bases and J by 7 bases, with 5 bases of the junction left unmatched. The CDR3 is made up of 14 amino acids. Germline values: CDR1 WSHSY, CDR2 SAAADI. Here the CDR3 reads CASSEPGQGVEQYF. The DNA of the CDR3 is TGCGCCAGCAGTGAACCGGGACAGGGGGTAGAGCAGTACTTC.

This chain connects TRBV6-5 to TRBJ2-3; the match to TRBD1 covers 7 bases. This CDR3 comprises 15 residues. V was clipped by 6 bases and J by 2 bases; unmatched bases: 8. CDR1 MNHEY and CDR2 SVGAGI come from the germline V gene. CDR3 bases: TGTGCCAGCAGGGCAGGGGGATCCCCCACAGATACGCAGTATTTT. It translates to CASRAGGSPTDTQYF.

The chain combines TRBV30 with TRBJ1-3; D remains unclear. The CDR3 has 13 amino acids. Germline assignment: CDR1 GTSNPN and CDR2 SVGIG (reference sequence). Trimming stripped 2 bases from V and 0 bases from J, with 5 bases between. The CDR3 bases are TGTGCCTGGAGTTTAGACTCTGGAAACACCATATATTTT. The encoded protein is CAWSLDSGNTIYF.

This chain links TRBV30 with TRBJ1-5; no definite D call. V dropped 5 bases and J dropped 7 bases, with 12 bases sitting between them. Germline V gene sequence: CDR1 GTSNPN, CDR2 SVGIG (reference sequence). The CDR3 is 12 amino acids. Written as DNA, the CDR3 is TGTGCCTGGTGGACCCCGGGGCAGCCCCAGCATTTT. Translated: CAWWTPGQPQHF.